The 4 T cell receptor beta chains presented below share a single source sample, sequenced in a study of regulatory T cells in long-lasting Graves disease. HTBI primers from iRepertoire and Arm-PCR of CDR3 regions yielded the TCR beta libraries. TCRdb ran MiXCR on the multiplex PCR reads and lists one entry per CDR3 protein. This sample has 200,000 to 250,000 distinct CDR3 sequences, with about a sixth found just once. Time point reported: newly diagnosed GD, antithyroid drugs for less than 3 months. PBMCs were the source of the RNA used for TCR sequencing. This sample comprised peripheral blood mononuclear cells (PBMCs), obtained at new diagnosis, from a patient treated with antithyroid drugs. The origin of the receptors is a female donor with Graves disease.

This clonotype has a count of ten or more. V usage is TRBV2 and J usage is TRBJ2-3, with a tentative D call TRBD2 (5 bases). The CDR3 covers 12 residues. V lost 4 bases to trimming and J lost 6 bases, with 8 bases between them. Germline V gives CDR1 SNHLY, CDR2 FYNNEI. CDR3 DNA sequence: TGTGCCAGCAGTGTAAGCGGTGATACGCAGTATTTT. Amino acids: CASSVSGDTQYF.

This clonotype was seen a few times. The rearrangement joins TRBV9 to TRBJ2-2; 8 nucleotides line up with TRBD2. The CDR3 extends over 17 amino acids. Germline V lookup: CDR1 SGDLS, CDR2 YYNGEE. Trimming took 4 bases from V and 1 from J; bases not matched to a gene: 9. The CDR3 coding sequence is TGTGCCAGCAGCCTACAAAAGCGGGAGAGGAACACCGGGGAGCTGTTTTTT. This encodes CASSLQKRERNTGELFF.

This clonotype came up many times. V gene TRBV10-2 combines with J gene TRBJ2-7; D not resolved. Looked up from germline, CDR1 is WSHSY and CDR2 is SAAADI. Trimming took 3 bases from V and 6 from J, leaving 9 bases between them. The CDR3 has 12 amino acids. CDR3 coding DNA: TGCGCCAGCAGTGATCTAGTCCGCGAGCAGTACTTC. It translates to CASSDLVREQYF.

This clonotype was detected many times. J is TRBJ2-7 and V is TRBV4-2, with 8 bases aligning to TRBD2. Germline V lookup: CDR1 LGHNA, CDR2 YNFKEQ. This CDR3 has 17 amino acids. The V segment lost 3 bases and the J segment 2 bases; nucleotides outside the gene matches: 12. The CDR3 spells CASSHGGSLAGPYEQYF. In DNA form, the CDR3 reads TGTGCCAGCAGCCACGGTGGCAGCCTAGCGGGCCCCTACGAGCAGTACTTC.